This TCR beta chain came from a study of a mutant IDH1 vaccine in newly diagnosed glioma. V lost 5 bases, J lost 4 bases, and 16 bases lay in between. The CDR3 runs 15 residues. The germline gives CDR1 ENHRY, CDR2 SYGVKD. Using immunoSEQ multiplex PCR, the repertoire was profiled, and TCRdb retains in-frame clones only, with some absent. This repertoire shows over 95,000 clones, roughly 88% found once; its top ten account for 0.5% to 0.65%. With regard to this clone: Its antigen remains unknown.

Time point indicated: week 11, during vaccination. Each dose delivered 300 ug of mutant IDH1 20-mer peptide subcutaneously with imiquimod. The sample here was PBMCs, taken from a glioma patient whose treatment included an IDH1 peptide vaccine. The chain employs TRBV10-3 and TRBJ2-3; a possible D gene is TRBD2 (6 bases). The TCR sequence derives from a woman between 50 and 59 years old with glioma. CDR3 protein: CAISSLRESSDTQYF. CDR3 coding DNA: TGTGCCATCAGTTCCCTCCGGGAGTCCTCAGATACGCAGTATTTT.